These 29 T cell receptor beta chains were sequenced from one sample in a study of blood T cell repertoires in COVID-19. Profiled with immunoSEQ multiplex PCR; TCRdb holds only in-frame clones, not every one. The sample has approximately 240,000 clones; more than 65% are singletons. Input material: peripheral blood. These receptors all come from a woman aged 55-69 years with acute or convalescent COVID-19.

In this sample, this clone turned up once. The chain joins TRBV5-6 to TRBJ2-3, with D hard to call. Between the trimmed V and J ends, which lost 4 bases and 1 base, there was a span of 7 bases. The CDR3 has 13 amino acids. Germline assignment: CDR1 SGHDT and CDR2 YYEEEE. As DNA, the CDR3 is TGTGCCAGCAGCCCGGGTGGCACAGATACGCAGTATTTT. Protein: CASSPGGTDTQYF.

This clone appeared a single time. The sample contains more than one DNA sequence encoding this CDR3. This chain uses TRBV30 with TRBJ1-1; D ambiguous. The CDR3 contains 12 residues. Germline V gives CDR1 GTSNPN, CDR2 SVGIG (reference sequence). The V end was cut by 2 bases, the J end by 5 bases, with 9 bases between. The CDR3 sequence is CAWSPGGTEAFF. CDR3 nucleotides: TGTGCCTGGAGTCCGGGAGGAACTGAAGCTTTCTTT.

The chain combines TRBV19 with TRBJ1-2; D perhaps matches TRBD1 (6 bases). Germline V gives CDR1 LNHDA, CDR2 SQIVND (reference sequence). CDR3 size: 14 residues. Between the trimmed V and J ends, which lost 8 bases and 2 bases, there was a span of 15 bases. CDR3 sequence (DNA): TGTGCCAGTGCCCGAATGACAGGAAACTATGGCTACACCTTC. Residues: CASARMTGNYGYTF.

The chain couples TRBV24-1 to TRBJ2-7; possible D gene TRBD1, 5 bases. Trimming shortened V by 4 bases and J by 2 bases, and 11 bases separated the two germline ends. This CDR3 has 14 residues. Germline V gene lookup returns CDR1 KGHDR and CDR2 SFDVKD. DNA for the CDR3: TGTGCCACCAGTGAGGCCAGGGTTCCCTACGAGCAGTACTTC. Translated: CATSEARVPYEQYF.

The CDR3 DNA reads TGTGCCAGCAGTCTGGAGTACTCCACCATATATTTT. It yields the protein CASSLEYSTIYF. The rearrangement uses TRBV12-3 or TRBV12-4 and TRBJ1-3; D ambiguous. The CDR3 sequence is 12 residues long. V shed 5 bases and J shed 9 bases, with 11 bases lying between them.

The chain carries TRBV4-2 and TRBJ1-5; D is ambiguous. Germline V gene lookup returns CDR1 LGHNA and CDR2 YNFKEQ. The CDR3 covers 16 residues. Between the trimmed V and J ends, which lost 3 bases and 1 base, there was a span of 13 bases. CDR3 nucleotides: TGTGCCAGCAGCCAGAACAGTGCTATAAGCAATCAGCCCCAGCATTTT. Its translation is CASSQNSAISNQPQHF.

The V and J genes are TRBV28 and TRBJ2-1; D may be TRBD1 (6 bases). Per germline, CDR1 MDHEN and CDR2 SYDVKM. This CDR3 is built from 12 residues. V shed 4 bases and J shed 7 bases, with 8 bases lying between them. CDR3: CASSSGQNEQFF. The CDR3 nucleotides read TGTGCCAGCAGTTCCGGACAGAATGAGCAGTTCTTC.

The V call is TRBV27, the J call TRBJ1-1, with a weak D call TRBD1 (6 bases). Germline V CDR1 and CDR2: MNHEY, SMNVEV (reference sequence). V lost 5 bases and J 7 bases, leaving 23 bases between the germline ends. CDR3 length equals 16 residues. CDR3 amino acids: CASSTLWTAKRHEAFF. The CDR3 nucleotides are TGTGCCAGCAGTACACTCTGGACAGCAAAGAGGCATGAAGCTTTCTTT.

This clone was seen just once. The CDR3 DNA sequence: TGTGCCAGCAGCGCTGGGACTAGCGGGGCGACAGATACGCAGTATTTT. Protein product: CASSAGTSGATDTQYF. This sequence joins TRBV11-1 and TRBJ2-3; TRBD2 agrees at 13 bases. Germline V lookup: CDR1 SGHAT, CDR2 FQDESV (reference sequence). Trimming cost V 5 bases and J 3 bases; bases outside gene matches: 5. CDR3 length: 16 residues. The full variable domain, with the rest looked up from reference TRBV11-1 and TRBJ2-3, is EAEVAQSPRYKITEKSQAVAFWCDPISGHATLYWYRQILGQGPELLVQFQDESVVDDSQLPKDRFSAERLKGVDSTLKIQPAELGDSAMYLCASSAGTSGATDTQYFGPGTRLTVL.

The chain recombines TRBV4-1 with TRBJ2-2; perhaps TRBD2 as D (5 bases). With 3 bases removed from V and 2 bases from J, the gap between germline ends came to 13 bases. Germline V gene lookup returns CDR1 MGHRA and CDR2 YSYEKL. CDR3 length: 16 amino acids. The CDR3 nucleotides read TGCGCCAGCAGCCATAAAGGCGGACTTAACACCGGGGAGCTGTTTTTT. Its protein is CASSHKGGLNTGELFF.

The rearrangement joins TRBV3-1 (or the pseudogene TRBV3-2) to TRBJ1-2; 10 nucleotides match TRBD1. From germline, CDR1 is LGHDT and CDR2 YNNKEL (reference sequence). The CDR3 contains 14 residues. V lost 4 bases, J lost 7 bases, and 6 bases stayed unmatched. The CDR3 DNA sequence: TGTGCCAGCAGCCTCGCGGACAGGGGGTTTGGCTACACCTTC. It yields the protein CASSLADRGFGYTF.

As concerns this clone: This CDR3 is also generated by other DNA sequences in the sample. The chain couples TRBV6-5 to TRBJ2-1; 10 bases fit TRBD2. The V segment lost 6 bases and the J segment 1 base; nucleotides outside the gene matches: 3. CDR3 length: 15 amino acids. Germline V gene lookup returns CDR1 MNHEY and CDR2 SVGAGI. The CDR3 DNA sequence: TGTGCCAGCAGCTATAGCGGGGGGTCCTACAATGAGCAGTTCTTC. This gives the protein CASSYSGGSYNEQFF.

The count of this clone is one. V usage is TRBV29-1 and J usage is TRBJ2-3; 12 bases agree with TRBD2. Germline CDR1 reads SQVTM; CDR2 reads ANQGSEA. Losses at the gene ends were 4 bases for V and 3 bases for J; bases not matched to a gene: 11. The CDR3 totals 17 residues. The CDR3 reads CSVASGGAFDGTDTQYF. In nucleotides, the CDR3 is TGCAGCGTTGCTAGCGGGGGGGCCTTTGACGGAACAGATACGCAGTATTTT.

The gene calls are TRBV5-6 and TRBJ2-5; 8 positions match TRBD1. This CDR3 is built from 14 residues. The V gene end was trimmed by 0 bases and the J gene end by 5 bases; junction bases not matched to a gene: 3. The germline gives CDR1 SGHDT, CDR2 YYEEEE. For the CDR3, the DNA is TGTGCCAGCAGCTTGGTGACAGGGGCGGAGACCCAGTACTTC. Translated: CASSLVTGAETQYF.

The chain couples TRBV11-3 to TRBJ2-1; no firm D call. Germline V gene lookup returns CDR1 SGHNT and CDR2 YENEEA. Trimming shortened V by 1 base and J by 13 bases, and 14 bases separated the two germline ends. This CDR3 is 13 amino acids long. The CDR3 coding sequence is TGTGCCAGCAGCTTAGTGCTGGGCAGTATACAGTTCTTC. The encoded protein is CASSLVLGSIQFF.

CDR3 sequence (DNA): TGTGCCAGCAGCTTAGACAGGGGTGTTGACGAGCAGTACTTC. Translated, it gives CASSLDRGVDEQYF. The V and J genes are TRBV11-2 and TRBJ2-7; tentatively, D is TRBD1 (6 bases). In germline, CDR1 is SGHAT, CDR2 FQNNGV. V lost 0 bases and J 5 bases, leaving 11 bases between the germline ends. This CDR3 is built from 14 residues. Filled out from reference TRBV11-2 and TRBJ2-7, the complete variable domain reads EAGVAQSPRYKIIEKRQSVAFWCNPISGHATLYWYQQILGQGPKLLIQFQNNGVVDDSQLPKDRFSAERLKGVDSTLKIQPAKLEDSAVYLCASSLDRGVDEQYFGPGTRLTVT.

This rearrangement joins TRBV7-2 to TRBJ1-2; TRBD1 is a possible D gene (5 bases). Germline V CDR1 and CDR2: SGHTA, FQGNSA. CDR3 length: 18 residues. Trimming stripped 1 base from V and 1 base from J, with 19 bases between. As DNA, the CDR3 is TGTGCCAGCAGCTTAGATTTGGGAGGGACCTACCTTAACTATGGCTACACCTTC. Protein: CASSLDLGGTYLNYGYTF.

This chain links TRBV3-1 (or the pseudogene TRBV3-2) with TRBJ2-7, with TRBD1 identical over 7 bases. Germline CDR1 LGHDT, CDR2 YNNKEL (reference sequence). The CDR3 length is 14 residues. Trimming removed 5 bases from V and 0 bases from J; junction bases left unmatched: 4. The chain's CDR3 is CASSIRTGSYEQYF. The CDR3 DNA reads TGTGCCAGCAGCATCCGGACAGGCTCCTACGAGCAGTACTTC.

The CDR3 spells CASSLGLAVYTGELFF. CDR3 nucleotide sequence: TGTGCCAGCAGCCTGGGACTAGCAGTCTACACCGGGGAGCTGTTTTTT. This rearrangement joins TRBV7-2 to TRBJ2-2; 9 bases agree with TRBD2. Germline V gives CDR1 SGHTA, CDR2 FQGNSA. The CDR3 has 16 residues. J was trimmed by 3 bases and V by 5 bases; bases with no gene match: 7.

This clone has more than one count but fewer than ten. The chain couples TRBV6-5 to TRBJ1-2; no clear D gene. Germline V gene data show CDR1 as MNHEY and CDR2 as SVGAGI. The CDR3 length is 13 residues. V dropped 7 bases and J dropped 1 base, with 10 bases sitting between them. The CDR3: CASKRDNNYGYTF. CDR3 nucleotide sequence: TGTGCCAGCAAACGAGACAATAACTATGGCTACACCTTC.

V is TRBV18 and J is TRBJ2-5, with TRBD2 identical over 9 bases. The CDR3 consists of 17 residues. V shed 0 bases and J 4 bases; nucleotides not matched to a gene: 9. CDR1 is KGHSH and CDR2 is LQKENI in the germline V gene. CDR3 coding DNA: TGTGCCAGCTCACCACCCATAGCGGGGGCCCTAGGAGAGACCCAGTACTTC. Its translation is CASSPPIAGALGETQYF.

This rearrangement joins TRBV11-2 to TRBJ2-6, with TRBD1 identical over 7 bases. The trim removed 6 bases at V and 2 bases at J, leaving 4 bases unmatched. Germline assignment: CDR1 SGHAT and CDR2 FQNNGV. This CDR3 spans 15 amino acids. Here the CDR3 DNA reads TGTGCCAGCAGACCAACAGGGGCTGGGGCCAACGTCCTGACTTTC. Encoded protein: CASRPTGAGANVLTF.

Comments on this clone: Within the sample, other DNA sequences also encode this same CDR3. The V gene is TRBV5-1, the J gene TRBJ1-6, with 7 bases lining up with TRBD1. Per the germline V gene, CDR1 is SGHRS and CDR2 is YFSETQ. The V gene end was trimmed by 0 bases and the J gene end by 5 bases; junction bases not matched to a gene: 2. This CDR3 spans 15 amino acids. Here the CDR3 reads CASSLGQGNNSPLHF. CDR3 nucleotides: TGCGCCAGCAGCTTGGGACAGGGAAATAATTCACCCCTCCACTTT.

The rearrangement uses TRBV5-4 and TRBJ2-3; a possible D gene is TRBD1 (6 bases). Deletions cut 10 bases from V and 2 bases from J, with 14 bases between. Germline loops: CDR1 SGHNT, CDR2 YYREEE (reference sequence). The CDR3 covers 13 residues. DNA of the CDR3: TGTGCCTTCTCAGGGGTGATCACAGATACGCAGTATTTT. Translated, it gives CAFSGVITDTQYF.

The chain is built from TRBV21-1 and TRBJ1-2. TRBV21-1 constitutes a pseudogene. CDR3 size: 18 residues. The CDR3 is CASSKIAVRRSTNYGYTF. CDR3 bases: TGTGCCAGCAGCAAGATAGCGGTACGTAGATCAACTAACTATGGCTACACCTTC.

The V gene is TRBV6-2 or TRBV6-3, the J gene TRBJ1-2; TRBD1 might be the D (6 bases). The CDR3 extends over 15 amino acids. The V and J ends lost 5 bases and 4 bases respectively, with 17 bases between them. The germline CDR1 and CDR2 sequences are MNHEY and SVGEGT. The CDR3 nucleotides read TGTGCCAGCAGTGACCCCTGGGGACAAGGCTATGGCTACACCTTC. Translated, it gives CASSDPWGQGYGYTF.

In its sample, this clone was seen once. The chain is built from TRBV2 and TRBJ2-2, with 7 bases that match TRBD1. Per the germline V gene, CDR1 is SNHLY and CDR2 is FYNNEI. CDR3 size: 14 residues. The V and J ends lost 8 bases and 1 base, in that order; junction bases with no gene match: 4. CDR3 DNA sequence: TGTGCCAGCTTAAGGGGGCGGAACACCGGGGAGCTGTTTTTT. This encodes CASLRGRNTGELFF.

The chain carries TRBV6-2 or TRBV6-3 and TRBJ1-2; perhaps TRBD1 as D (5 bases). The CDR3 is made up of 12 amino acids. V was shortened by 4 bases and J by 7 bases, with 10 bases between the two germline ends. Per the germline V gene, CDR1 is MNHEY and CDR2 is SVGEGT. The CDR3 reads CASSFSGLGYTF. The CDR3 DNA reads as TGTGCCAGCAGTTTTTCAGGGCTTGGCTACACCTTC.

V gene TRBV19 combines with J gene TRBJ1-5; D is uncertain. The CDR3 runs 15 residues. Trimming cost V 11 bases and J 0 bases, with 17 bases left between them. CDR1 is LNHDA and CDR2 is SQIVND in the germline V gene (reference sequence). The CDR3 region has the DNA TGTGCCTCCCTAAGTGGGCGTTATAGCAATCAGCCCCAGCATTTT. Translation: CASLSGRYSNQPQHF.